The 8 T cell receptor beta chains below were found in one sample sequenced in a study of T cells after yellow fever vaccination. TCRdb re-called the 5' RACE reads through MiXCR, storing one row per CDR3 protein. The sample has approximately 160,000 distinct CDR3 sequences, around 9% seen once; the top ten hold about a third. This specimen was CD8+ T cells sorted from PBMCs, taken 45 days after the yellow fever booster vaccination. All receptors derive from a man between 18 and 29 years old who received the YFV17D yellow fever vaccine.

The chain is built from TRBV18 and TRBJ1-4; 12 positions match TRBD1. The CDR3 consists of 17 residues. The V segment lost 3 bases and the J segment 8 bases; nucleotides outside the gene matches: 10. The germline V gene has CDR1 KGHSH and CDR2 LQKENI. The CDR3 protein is CASSPPRDRGREEKLFF. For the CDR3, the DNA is TGTGCCAGCTCACCGCCCCGGGACAGGGGGCGGGAAGAAAAACTGTTTTTT.

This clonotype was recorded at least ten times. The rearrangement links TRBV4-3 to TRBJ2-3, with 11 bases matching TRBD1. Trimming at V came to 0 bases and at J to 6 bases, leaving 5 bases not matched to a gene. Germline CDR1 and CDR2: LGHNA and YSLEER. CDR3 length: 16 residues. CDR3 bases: TGCGCCAGCAGCCAAGATCGGACAGGGGGCGCGGATACGCAGTATTTT. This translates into CASSQDRTGGADTQYF.

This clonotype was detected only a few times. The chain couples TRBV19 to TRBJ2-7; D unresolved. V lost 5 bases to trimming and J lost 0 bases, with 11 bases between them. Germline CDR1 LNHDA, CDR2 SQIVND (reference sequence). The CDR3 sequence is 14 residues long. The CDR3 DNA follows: TGTGCCAGTAGTTCGACTTCCCACTCCTACGAGCAGTACGTC. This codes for CASSSTSHSYEQYV.

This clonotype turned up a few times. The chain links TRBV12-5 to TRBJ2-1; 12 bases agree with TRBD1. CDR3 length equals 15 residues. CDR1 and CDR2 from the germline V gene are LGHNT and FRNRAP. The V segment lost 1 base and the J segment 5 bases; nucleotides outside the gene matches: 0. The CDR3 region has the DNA TGTGCTAGTGGTTTGGGGGACAGGGGGCACAATGAGCAGTTCTTC. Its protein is CASGLGDRGHNEQFF.

Here the CDR3 reads CASTEHQQRQGAFF. CDR3 bases: TGCGCCAGCACCGAACACCAACAGCGACAGGGCGCGTTCTTC. The chain carries TRBV4-1 and TRBJ2-1; 7 bases are shared with TRBD1. Germline CDR1 reads MGHRA; CDR2 reads YSYEKL. The CDR3 is 14 amino acids. The V gene end was trimmed by 7 bases and the J gene end by 15 bases; junction bases not matched to a gene: 18.

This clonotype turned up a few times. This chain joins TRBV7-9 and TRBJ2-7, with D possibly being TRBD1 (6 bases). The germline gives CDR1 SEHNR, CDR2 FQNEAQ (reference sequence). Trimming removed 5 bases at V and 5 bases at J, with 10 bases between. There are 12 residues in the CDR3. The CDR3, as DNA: TGTGCCAGCAGCCAGGACAGCCACGAGCAGTACTTC. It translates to CASSQDSHEQYF.

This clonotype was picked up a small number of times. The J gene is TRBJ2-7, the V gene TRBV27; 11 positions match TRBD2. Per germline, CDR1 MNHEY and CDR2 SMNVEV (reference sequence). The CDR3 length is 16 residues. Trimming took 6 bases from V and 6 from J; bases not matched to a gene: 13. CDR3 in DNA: TGTGCCAGCAGCCCGGTGACTAGCGGGGCCTATAGCGAGCAGTACTTC. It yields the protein CASSPVTSGAYSEQYF.

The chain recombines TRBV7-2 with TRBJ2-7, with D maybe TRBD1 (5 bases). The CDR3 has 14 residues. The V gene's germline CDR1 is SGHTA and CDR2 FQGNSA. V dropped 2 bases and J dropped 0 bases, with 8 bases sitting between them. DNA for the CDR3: TGTGCCAGCAGCTTATTTGACAGCTCCTACGAGCAGTACGTC. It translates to CASSLFDSSYEQYV.